This T cell receptor (beta chain) was found in a study of T cell repertoires in cytomegalovirus infection. V shed 3 bases and J shed 4 bases, with 22 bases lying between them. The CDR3 spans 17 residues. The germline CDR1 and CDR2 sequences are DFQATT and SNEGSKA (reference sequence). TCRdb itself ran the reads through MiXCR, one entry per CDR3 protein. Of about 230,000 distinct CDR3 sequences in the sample, approximately 22% were seen once. This clonotype came up a few times. The chain carries TRBV20-1 and TRBJ1-5; TRBD1 might be the D (6 bases). The sequence came from a human donor in good health (CMV status not recorded). Some clones in this sample may be carry-over from other donors' samples. Sequenced: CD8+ T cells from PBMCs. The DNA for the CDR3 is TGCAGTGCTAGGTCAGGGGAAGCAGGGGCTACTAATCAGCCCCAGCATTTT. Protein sequence: CSARSGEAGATNQPQHF.